This note documents a single TCR beta chain sequence. This specimen comes from a study of blood T cell repertoires in COVID-19. Whole-study context: Whether acute or convalescent, the COVID-19 samples came from the United States, Italy and Spain. T cells, B-cell-depleted T cells, or PBMCs supplied cDNA or gDNA.

How the authors handled the data: Estimation of nucleated cell counts was performed using reference gene primer amplification. Sequencing used immunoSEQ multiplex PCR; TCRdb keeps in-frame clones, though not all of them. The D gene and trimming were derived from the DNA, and the V and J assignments and clone size from that table. The sample has some 120,000 clones, roughly nine tenths seen once. The junction had 7 bases not matched to a gene; V was cut back by 0 bases and J by 4 bases. CDR1 and CDR2 (germline): GTSNPN, SVGIG (reference sequence). This CDR3 region has 16 residues. Sequencing input: peripheral blood. The chain recombines TRBV30 with TRBJ1-3, with TRBD1 identical over 9 bases. The sequence was obtained from a man in his 70s with active or convalescent COVID-19. CDR3 loop: CAWSVPDRGVGNTIYF. In DNA form, the CDR3 reads TGTGCCTGGAGTGTACCCGACAGGGGGGTAGGAAACACCATATATTTT. Complete variable domain (other parts from reference TRBV30 and TRBJ1-3): SQTIHQWPATLVQPVGSPLSLECTVEGTSNPNLYWYRQAAGRGLQLLFYSVGIGQISSEVPQNLSASRPQDRQFILSSKKLLLSDSGFYLCAWSVPDRGVGNTIYFGEGSWLTVV.